Below are 14 T cell receptor beta chains sequenced from a single sample in a study of OX40 agonist ivuxolimab in advanced cancers. Some clones are missing from TCRdb's copy, which holds only in-frame ones; the method was immunoSEQ multiplex PCR. The sample lists approximately 35,000 clones; about 74% were seen once. The specimen was CD4+ or CD8+ T cells sorted from blood, collected in a trial of the OX40 agonist ivuxolimab. These receptors were collected from an adult with an advanced solid tumor such as melanoma, head and neck, liver or kidney cancer.

The genes are TRBV5-1 and TRBJ2-5; 7 bases line up with TRBD2. Looked up from germline, CDR1 is SGHRS and CDR2 is YFSETQ. Losses at the gene ends were 4 bases for V and 5 bases for J; bases not matched to a gene: 8. CDR3 size: 14 residues. The CDR3 protein is CASSPGLGLETQYF. CDR3 coding DNA: TGCGCCAGCAGCCCCGGACTAGGTTTGGAGACCCAGTACTTC.

V usage is TRBV2 and J usage is TRBJ1-4; 7 nucleotides line up with TRBD1. J lost 8 bases, V lost 7 bases, and 4 bases had no gene match. The CDR3 covers 12 residues. Germline V gene data show CDR1 as SNHLY and CDR2 as FYNNEI. Here the CDR3 DNA reads TGTGCCAGCAAAGGACAGGTGGAAAAACTGTTTTTT. It encodes CASKGQVEKLFF.

The chain has TRBV6-6 and TRBJ1-1; D is uncertain. Looked up from germline, CDR1 is MNHNY and CDR2 is SVGAGI (reference sequence). CDR3 length equals 15 residues. Trimming took off 0 bases at V and 0 bases at J, with 8 bases between the two ends. CDR3 sequence (DNA): TGTGCCAGCAGTTACTCACGCCAGATGAACACTGAAGCTTTCTTT. This sequence encodes CASSYSRQMNTEAFF.

The chain recombines TRBV9 with TRBJ2-3; TRBD2 might be the D (5 bases). V was cut by 1 base and J by 1 base, with 10 bases left in between. The CDR3 is made up of 15 amino acids. CDR1 is SGDLS and CDR2 is YYNGEE in the germline V gene. In DNA form, the CDR3 reads TGTGCCAGCAGCGTATTTAATAGCGGCACAGATACGCAGTATTTT. It codes for CASSVFNSGTDTQYF.

The V call is TRBV11-3, the J call TRBJ2-2; TRBD1 matches 11 bases. This CDR3 has 15 residues. Germline V CDR1 and CDR2: SGHNT, YENEEA. With V trimmed by 3 bases and J by 5 bases, 2 bases remained unmatched. CDR3 bases: TGTGCCAGCAGCTTCGGGACAGGGGGGACCGGGGAGCTGTTTTTT. Its translation is CASSFGTGGTGELFF.

The genes are TRBV4-1 and TRBJ2-5; D uncertain. The CDR3 loop spans 15 amino acids. Germline V gene sequence: CDR1 MGHRA, CDR2 YSYEKL. The V gene lost 6 bases and the J gene lost 2 bases, with 16 bases spanning the gap. CDR3 sequence: CASSRDPAGQETQYF. Written as DNA, the CDR3 is TGCGCCAGCAGTAGGGATCCGGCAGGTCAAGAGACCCAGTACTTC.

CDR3 DNA sequence: TGTGCCAGCAGCTTAGGTCGCACAGACTACGAGCAGTACTTC. Translated, it gives CASSLGRTDYEQYF. This rearrangement joins TRBV11-2 to TRBJ2-7; D ambiguous. V lost 1 base, J lost 3 bases, and 10 bases lay in between. The CDR3 length is 14 residues. The V gene's germline CDR1 is SGHAT and CDR2 FQNNGV.

This clone showed up just once. The V call is TRBV5-1, the J call TRBJ2-7, with 8 bases that match TRBD2. The CDR3 is 15 amino acids. J lost 2 bases, V lost 4 bases, and 8 bases had no gene match. Germline V gene data show CDR1 as SGHRS and CDR2 as YFSETQ. CDR3 region: CASSGSGGPTYEQYF. CDR3 DNA sequence: TGCGCCAGCAGCGGAAGCGGGGGTCCTACCTACGAGCAGTACTTC. The full variable domain, in which reference TRBV5-1 and TRBJ2-7 provide the parts outside the CDR3, is KAGVTQTPRYLIKTRGQQVTLSCSPISGHRSVSWYQQTPGQGLQFLFEYFSETQRNKGNFPGRFSGRQFSNSRSEMNVSTLELGDSALYLCASSGSGGPTYEQYFGPGTRLTVT.

The chain is built from TRBV7-3 and TRBJ1-6; the match to TRBD1 covers 9 bases. The CDR3 consists of 12 residues. CDR1 SGHTA and CDR2 FQGTGA come from the germline V gene. V shed 5 bases, J shed 15 bases, and the junction held 5 bases outside the gene matches. The CDR3 loop is CASSRDREFLHF. The CDR3 DNA follows: TGTGCCAGCAGCCGGGACAGGGAGTTCCTCCACTTT.

This clone was detected once. The CDR3 nucleotides read TGTGCCAGTAGCGGTAGTCAGGGGTACACTGAAGCTTTCTTT. Amino acids: CASSGSQGYTEAFF. The V and J genes are TRBV19 and TRBJ1-1, with D possibly matching TRBD1 (6 bases). This CDR3 is built from 14 residues. From germline, CDR1 is LNHDA and CDR2 SQIVND (reference sequence). Trimming removed 6 bases at V and 3 bases at J, with 14 bases between.

The chain carries TRBV4-1 and TRBJ2-6; no firm D call. Germline loops: CDR1 MGHRA, CDR2 YSYEKL. The CDR3 consists of 15 residues. The ends were cut back, 3 bases at V and 0 bases at J, with 6 bases in the middle. The chain's CDR3 is CASSQASSGANVLTF. DNA for the CDR3: TGCGCCAGCAGCCAGGCCTCCTCTGGGGCCAACGTCCTGACTTTC.

The J gene is TRBJ1-1, the V gene TRBV9; D gene uncertain. Germline assignment: CDR1 SGDLS and CDR2 YYNGEE. Trimming removed 4 bases at V and 3 bases at J, with 13 bases between. CDR3 size: 14 residues. In DNA, the CDR3 is TGTGCCAGCAGCCTTAGTCCCCAAGACACTGAAGCTTTCTTT. Amino acid sequence: CASSLSPQDTEAFF. Combining the CDR3 with reference TRBV9 and TRBJ1-1 gives the whole variable domain DSGVTQTPKHLITATGQRVTLRCSPRSGDLSVYWYQQSLDQGLQFLIQYYNGEERAKGNILERFSAQQFPDLHSELNLSSLELGDSALYFCASSLSPQDTEAFFGQGTRLTVV.

The chain employs TRBV6-6 and TRBJ1-3; TRBD1 is a possible D gene (5 bases). This CDR3 has 15 amino acids. Germline V lookup: CDR1 MNHNY, CDR2 SVGAGI (reference sequence). V lost 8 bases to trimming and J lost 0 bases, with 14 bases between them. Here the CDR3 reads CASGGDQNSGNTIYF. The CDR3, as DNA: TGTGCCAGCGGCGGGGACCAGAACTCTGGAAACACCATATATTTT.

The chain is built from TRBV4-1 and TRBJ2-1; 11 bases match TRBD2. CDR3 length: 17 residues. Germline CDR1 and CDR2: MGHRA and YSYEKL. The trim removed 5 bases at V and 1 base at J, leaving 7 bases unmatched. CDR3 residues: CASSDSLAGGSYNEQFF. The DNA for the CDR3 is TGCGCCAGCAGCGACTCTCTAGCGGGGGGTTCCTACAATGAGCAGTTCTTC.